The clone carrying this T cell receptor (beta chain) was recorded at least ten times. Its target is not known. This record comes from a study of Graves' ophthalmopathy and Graves' hyperthyroidism. Amplified material comprised TCR beta CDR3 regions derived from RNA transcripts. HTBI-primed RT-PCR formed the first round, and a multiplex PCR formed the second. TCRdb re-derived calls from the multiplex PCR reads in MiXCR, one entry per CDR3 protein. The data hold 500,000 to 800,000 distinct CDR3 sequences, with over 40% observed a single time. Study-wide findings and caveats: Sensitivity of 85% to 90% and specificity of about 77% were achieved when a 13-signature model separated ophthalmopathy from stable hyperthyroidism.

This TCR came from an adult man with Graves' ophthalmopathy. Sequencing was carried out using peripheral blood.

The DNA for the CDR3 is TGCGCCAGCAGCTCCGGGGGACAGGCACGTATGAACACTGAAGCTTTCTTT. This encodes CASSSGGQARMNTEAFF. The J gene is TRBJ1-1, the V gene TRBV5-1, with TRBD1 matching over 8 bases. The V gene's germline CDR1 is SGHRS and CDR2 YFSETQ. The CDR3 extends over 17 amino acids. V was clipped by 3 bases and J by 0 bases; unmatched bases: 10.